The 32 T cell receptor beta chains reported below all come from one sample, sequenced in a study of T cells after yellow fever vaccination. TCRdb itself ran the 5' RACE reads through MiXCR, one entry per CDR3 protein. The sample gives about 580,000 distinct CDR3 sequences, around a sixth of which show up once; roughly 17% is in the top ten. The sequenced sample was PBMCs, obtained about 5 days after the first yellow fever vaccination. These receptors were taken from a man aged 18 to 35 who received the YFV17D yellow fever vaccine.

This clonotype has a count of ten or more. This chain links TRBV5-1 with TRBJ2-3; 8 bases map to TRBD2. The CDR3 loop spans 14 amino acids. The germline CDR1 and CDR2 sequences are SGHRS and YFSETQ. With 6 bases clipped from V and 1 base from J, the junction kept 4 bases outside the gene matches. CDR3 residues: CASTSGGRTDTQYF. The DNA for the CDR3 is TGCGCCAGCACCAGCGGGGGCCGCACAGATACGCAGTATTTT.

The table lists this clonotype with a few counts. This chain links TRBV27 with TRBJ2-3; 8 bases agree with TRBD2. The CDR3 length is 12 residues. The V gene end was trimmed by 6 bases and the J gene end by 13 bases; junction bases not matched to a gene: 9. Looked up from germline, CDR1 is MNHEY and CDR2 is SMNVEV (reference sequence). DNA of the CDR3: TGTGCCAGCAGCCTCGGGGGGGGTCAGGAGTATTTT. Translated, it gives CASSLGGGQEYF.

This clonotype was observed many times. This chain connects TRBV12-3 or TRBV12-4 to TRBJ1-2; 9 nucleotides match TRBD1. This CDR3 spans 15 amino acids. J was trimmed by 4 bases and V by 5 bases; bases with no gene match: 8. The CDR3 nucleotides are TGTGCCAGCAGTCCGGGACAGGGACATATCTATGGCTACACCTTC. It codes for CASSPGQGHIYGYTF.

The chain employs TRBV19 and TRBJ2-3; 9 nucleotides align to TRBD1. CDR1 LNHDA and CDR2 SQIVND come from the germline V gene (reference sequence). Losses at the gene ends were 4 bases for V and 1 base for J; bases not matched to a gene: 3. This CDR3 is 15 amino acids long. The CDR3 here is CASSKGQGGTDTQYF. In DNA form, the CDR3 reads TGTGCCAGTAGTAAGGGACAGGGTGGCACAGATACGCAGTATTTT.

V and J are TRBV6-1 and TRBJ1-4; weak D call: TRBD1 (5 bases). CDR3 length: 14 residues. V gave up 5 bases and J gave up 6 bases, with 13 bases separating them. Per the germline V gene, CDR1 is MNHNS and CDR2 is SASEGT. The CDR3: CASSRDGQYEKLFF. The CDR3 coding sequence is TGTGCCAGCAGTCGGGACGGTCAATATGAAAAACTGTTTTTT.

This clonotype was detected ten times or more. V is TRBV7-2 and J is TRBJ1-4, with D perhaps matching TRBD1 (6 bases). The CDR3 contains 15 residues. Between the trimmed V and J ends, which lost 3 bases and 8 bases, there was a span of 16 bases. Looked up from germline, CDR1 is SGHTA and CDR2 is FQGNSA. Here the CDR3 reads CASSFKPGQEEKLFF. CDR3 DNA sequence: TGTGCCAGCAGCTTTAAGCCGGGACAAGAGGAAAAACTGTTTTTT.

J is TRBJ2-7 and V is TRBV7-2; D might be TRBD2 (5 bases). This CDR3 spans 15 amino acids. Germline CDR1 and CDR2: SGHTA and FQGNSA. V lost 5 bases to trimming and J lost 0 bases, with 14 bases between them. CDR3 residues: CASSQRVGSSYEQYV. The CDR3 nucleotides are TGTGCCAGCAGCCAAAGGGTAGGGAGCTCCTACGAGCAGTACGTC.

This clonotype was found many times. The V call is TRBV4-1, the J call TRBJ2-1; no clear D. Germline CDR1 MGHRA, CDR2 YSYEKL. The V end lost 0 bases, the J end lost 4 bases, and 13 bases lay between the germline ends. CDR3 length equals 16 residues. The DNA for the CDR3 is TGCGCCAGCAGCCAAGAAAACATCCACCTGTACAATGAGCAGTTCTTC. Translating it yields CASSQENIHLYNEQFF.

Many counts were recorded for this clonotype. The chain uses TRBV12-3 or TRBV12-4 and TRBJ2-2; tentative D call: TRBD1 (6 bases). This CDR3 contains 15 residues. V lost 3 bases and J lost 7, with 15 bases in between. CDR3 DNA: TGTGCCAGCAGTTTGATGCAGGGGAAGGGCGGGGAGCTGTTTTTT. This sequence encodes CASSLMQGKGGELFF.

The chain combines TRBV7-2 with TRBJ2-5; a possible D gene is TRBD2 (6 bases). V dropped 4 bases and J dropped 5 bases, with 11 bases sitting between them. The CDR3 spans 13 residues. Germline CDR1 and CDR2: SGHTA and FQGNSA. CDR3 sequence reads: CASSSRTTETQYF. CDR3 sequence (DNA): TGTGCCAGCAGCTCAAGGACTACCGAGACCCAGTACTTC.

This clonotype has only a few counts. The rearrangement links TRBV7-2 to TRBJ2-2; D may be TRBD1 (5 bases). CDR1 SGHTA and CDR2 FQGNSA come from the germline V gene. This CDR3 is built from 15 residues. V dropped 4 bases and J dropped 2 bases, with 11 bases sitting between them. The CDR3 region has the DNA TGTGCCAGCAGCTCCCGGACATATAACACCGGGGAGCTGTTTTTT. As protein: CASSSRTYNTGELFF.

The CDR3 protein is CASSGQFGAQYF. CDR3 DNA sequence: TGTGCCAGCAGCGGACAATTTGGGGCCCAGTACTTC. V is TRBV28 and J is TRBJ2-5; tentatively, D is TRBD1 (5 bases). The germline V gene encodes CDR1 MDHEN and CDR2 SYDVKM. The CDR3 is 12 residues long. Trimming removed 6 bases at V and 9 bases at J, with 14 bases between.

The chain joins TRBV12-3 or TRBV12-4 to TRBJ1-1, with D unresolved. The CDR3 sequence is 15 residues long. V lost 8 bases and J 1 base, leaving 17 bases between the germline ends. CDR3 amino acids: CASGTSTPKNTEAFF. Here the CDR3 DNA reads TGTGCCAGCGGTACCTCAACCCCAAAGAACACTGAAGCTTTCTTT.

In its sample, this clonotype was seen a few times. This chain uses TRBV30 with TRBJ2-1; D is perhaps TRBD1 (6 bases). The length of the CDR3 is 14 residues. Trimming cost V 4 bases and J 5 bases, with 15 bases left between them. The germline gives CDR1 GTSNPN, CDR2 SVGIG (reference sequence). CDR3 in DNA: TGTGCCTGGACTCTGGGACAAGTAAACAATGAGCAGTTCTTC. Translating it yields CAWTLGQVNNEQFF. Full variable domain (outside the CDR3, taken from reference TRBV30 and TRBJ2-1): SQTIHQWPATLVQPVGSPLSLECTVEGTSNPNLYWYRQAAGRGLQLLFYSVGIGQISSEVPQNLSASRPQDRQFILSSKKLLLSDSGFYLCAWTLGQVNNEQFFGPGTRLTVL.

In its sample, this clonotype was seen a few times. This sequence joins TRBV5-1 and TRBJ2-2; 10 bases fit TRBD2. CDR1 is SGHRS, CDR2 YFSETQ, per germline. The CDR3 spans 16 residues. V dropped 3 bases and J dropped 6; count of bases not matched to a gene: 8. The chain's CDR3 is CASSYGLAANPGELFF. DNA for the CDR3: TGCGCCAGCAGCTACGGACTAGCGGCCAATCCCGGGGAGCTGTTTTTT.

CDR3 residues: CASSPDGGVDTQYF. CDR3 sequence (DNA): TGTGCCAGCAGCCCTGATGGTGGAGTCGATACGCAGTATTTT. The chain joins TRBV13 to TRBJ2-3; D unclear. From germline, CDR1 is PRHDT and CDR2 FYEKMQ (reference sequence). Trimming removed 5 bases at V and 6 bases at J, with 15 bases between. There are 14 residues in the CDR3.

This clonotype was seen many times. The rearrangement uses TRBV7-8 and TRBJ1-6, with 7 bases fitting TRBD1. Germline V gene sequence: CDR1 SGHVS, CDR2 FQNEAQ. After removal of 2 bases from V and 10 bases from J, the junction contained 8 bases not matched to a gene. The CDR3 contains 15 residues. The CDR3 DNA is TGTGCCAGCAGCTTACAGACAGGGTCGAACTCACCCCTCCACTTT. Translating gives CASSLQTGSNSPLHF. The full variable domain, its missing parts supplied by reference TRBV7-8 and TRBJ1-6, is GAGVSQSPRYKVAKRGQDVALRCDPISGHVSLFWYQQALGQGPEFLTYFQNEAQLDKSGLPSDRFFAERPEGSVSTLKIQRTQQEDSAVYLCASSLQTGSNSPLHFGNGTRLTVT.

The chain combines TRBV5-1 with TRBJ2-7, with TRBD1 matching 9 bases. CDR1 is SGHRS, CDR2 YFSETQ, per germline. The V gene end was trimmed by 2 bases and the J gene end by 5 bases; junction bases not matched to a gene: 8. This CDR3 comprises 15 residues. The DNA of the CDR3 is TGCGCCAGCAGCTTAACGGGACAGGGTAACCACGAGCAGTACGTC. Translating gives CASSLTGQGNHEQYV.

This clonotype appeared a few times. The chain joins TRBV10-1 to TRBJ2-7, with 7 positions matching TRBD2. Germline-derived CDR1 and CDR2 are WNHNN and SYGVQD (reference sequence). The CDR3 consists of 15 residues. The V segment lost 10 bases and the J segment 0 bases; nucleotides outside the gene matches: 12. CDR3 region: CANRSSSGPSYEQYF. The CDR3 nucleotides are TGCGCCAACAGAAGCAGTAGCGGGCCCTCCTACGAGCAGTACTTC.

V gene TRBV9 combines with J gene TRBJ2-2; no reliable D call. Trimming left V 0 bases short and J 3 bases short, with 12 bases between. Germline V gene lookup returns CDR1 SGDLS and CDR2 YYNGEE. This CDR3 comprises 16 residues. The CDR3 region has the DNA TGTGCCAGCAGCGTAGACCCCCGTGTGGACACCGGGGAGCTGTTTTTT. Translation gives CASSVDPRVDTGELFF.

This clonotype was found a few times. CDR3 region: CASSLGVSSGNTIYF. CDR3 nucleotides: TGCGCCAGCAGCCTCGGGGTGAGCTCTGGAAACACCATATATTTT. This chain uses TRBV4-1 with TRBJ1-3; D remains ambiguous. The germline V and J ends were trimmed by 4 bases and 0 bases, with 10 bases remaining between them. The CDR3 has 15 residues. Germline assignment: CDR1 MGHRA and CDR2 YSYEKL.

This clonotype was counted a few times. This chain connects TRBV5-1 to TRBJ2-6; no definite D call. Germline V lookup: CDR1 SGHRS, CDR2 YFSETQ. The CDR3 covers 16 residues. The V gene lost 6 bases and the J gene lost 0 bases, with 13 bases spanning the gap. The CDR3 bases are TGCGCCAGCAAGAGGCTAGAGGTCTCTGGGGCCAACGTCCTGACTTTC. The encoded protein is CASKRLEVSGANVLTF.

A few counts support this clonotype. This sequence joins TRBV7-9 and TRBJ1-3; D gene uncertain. The CDR3 length is 15 residues. CDR1 SEHNR and CDR2 FQNEAQ come from the germline V gene (reference sequence). V shed 3 bases and J shed 0 bases, with 9 bases lying between them. This CDR3 reads CASSFGSVSGNTIYF. In DNA, the CDR3 is TGTGCCAGCAGCTTCGGTTCAGTCTCTGGAAACACCATATATTTT.

This clonotype was seen a handful of times. This chain links TRBV12-5 with TRBJ2-1, with 7 bases lining up with TRBD2. The CDR3 extends over 13 amino acids. V dropped 8 bases and J dropped 8; count of bases not matched to a gene: 9. CDR1 and CDR2 (germline): LGHNT, FRNRAP. This chain's CDR3 is CASHMGGIDEQFF. The DNA of the CDR3 is TGTGCTAGTCATATGGGGGGGATCGATGAGCAGTTCTTC.

The CDR3 sequence: CASSSRPGTLFF. The CDR3 DNA is TGTGCCAGCAGTTCCCGCCCCGGGACTCTGTTTTTT. This chain connects TRBV12-3 or TRBV12-4 to TRBJ1-4; D is perhaps TRBD1 (5 bases). The CDR3 loop spans 12 amino acids. Trimming removed 4 bases from V and 14 bases from J, with 14 bases in between.

V usage is TRBV6-2 or TRBV6-3 and J usage is TRBJ1-2; 9 nucleotides agree with TRBD1. The junction had 5 bases not matched to a gene; V was cut back by 9 bases and J by 6 bases. CDR1 and CDR2 from the germline V gene are MNHEY and SVGEGT. The CDR3 totals 12 residues. The CDR3 DNA reads TGTGCCAGTTTTCGGACAGGGGATGGCTACACCTTC. Its protein product is CASFRTGDGYTF.

This clonotype came up a few times. This sequence joins TRBV4-3 and TRBJ2-2, with 9 bases that match TRBD1. The CDR3 contains 17 residues. In germline, CDR1 is LGHNA, CDR2 YSLEER. V shed 4 bases, J shed 4 bases, and the junction held 10 bases outside the gene matches. CDR3: CASSRDLRDRATGELFF. In DNA form, the CDR3 reads TGCGCCAGCAGCCGAGATCTCCGGGACAGGGCCACCGGGGAGCTGTTTTTT.

This clonotype turned up a few times. The chain is built from TRBV20-1 and TRBJ2-1; 11 nucleotides agree with TRBD2. This CDR3 spans 15 amino acids. CDR1 DFQATT and CDR2 SNEGSKA come from the germline V gene (reference sequence). The ends lost 1 base at V and 5 bases at J; junction bases unmatched: 4. This CDR3 reads CSARGLAGNHNEQFF. CDR3 sequence (DNA): TGCAGTGCTAGAGGACTAGCGGGGAACCACAATGAGCAGTTCTTC.

The rearrangement uses TRBV5-4 and TRBJ2-7; tentatively, D is TRBD2 (7 bases). Germline CDR1 reads SGHNT; CDR2 reads YYREEE (reference sequence). CDR3 length: 13 residues. V was pared by 5 bases and J by 1 base, with 10 bases between. CDR3 in amino acids: CASRKGGSYEQYF. Here the CDR3 DNA reads TGTGCCAGCAGAAAGGGGGGGTCCTACGAGCAGTACTTC.

This clonotype was detected only a few times. J is TRBJ2-1 and V is TRBV7-9, with D perhaps TRBD1 (6 bases). Germline lookup yields CDR1 SEHNR and CDR2 FQNEAQ (reference sequence). The CDR3 runs 14 residues. With 5 bases removed from V and 7 bases from J, the gap between germline ends came to 15 bases. CDR3 DNA: TGTGCCAGCAGCCCATGGGGGCCGCAGAATGAGCAGTTCTTC. It encodes CASSPWGPQNEQFF. The full variable domain, its missing parts supplied by reference TRBV7-9 and TRBJ2-1, is DTGVSQNPRHKITKRGQNVTFRCDPISEHNRLYWYRQTLGQGPEFLTYFQNEAQLEKSRLLSDRFSAERPKGSFSTLEIQRTEQGDSAMYLCASSPWGPQNEQFFGPGTRLTVL.

This chain links TRBV4-2 with TRBJ2-3; 7 bases align to TRBD1. The CDR3 is 17 residues long. Germline V lookup: CDR1 LGHNA, CDR2 YNFKEQ. J was trimmed by 2 bases and V by 1 base; bases with no gene match: 9. CDR3 loop: CASSQVSAGGSTDTQYF. In nucleotides, the CDR3 is TGTGCCAGCAGCCAAGTATCGGCAGGGGGATCCACAGATACGCAGTATTTT.

In its sample, this clonotype was seen a few times. The chain recombines TRBV20-1 with TRBJ2-7, with D perhaps TRBD1 (6 bases). The CDR3 sequence is 12 residues long. Per the germline V gene, CDR1 is DFQATT and CDR2 is SNEGSKA (reference sequence). V lost 3 bases and J 3 bases, leaving 9 bases between the germline ends. The CDR3 is CSASYRDYEQYF. CDR3 DNA: TGCAGTGCTAGTTACAGGGACTACGAGCAGTACTTC.